This TCR beta chain is drawn from a study of cytomegalovirus exposure and HLA in healthy donors. Findings and limits, study-wide: Later work associated roughly 17,000 TCR beta sequences with HLA alleles at 0.05 false discovery rate.

The CDR3 runs 17 residues. CDR1 is SGHDT, CDR2 YYEEEE, per germline. The germline V and J ends were trimmed by 4 bases and 2 bases, with 19 bases remaining between them. Whereas donors were nominally healthy upon sampling, unrecorded immune exposures were probable. PCR used 60 Vbeta primers and 13 Jbeta primers. Assay used: immunoSEQ multiplex PCR; TCRdb lists only in-frame clones, some missing. The sample includes under 200,000 clones, 70% to 80% seen only once; the top ten take under 2.5%. With regard to this clone: Its antigen remains unidentified.

The TCR sequence derives from a man aged 60-69 years in good health and CMV-seronegative. Sequencing was carried out using PBMCs. This rearrangement joins TRBV5-6 to TRBJ2-1, with D maybe TRBD2 (5 bases). For the CDR3, the DNA is TGTGCCAGCAGCCCCGGTGACGAGGGAACCCCCTACAATGAGCAGTTCTTC. Amino acids: CASSPGDEGTPYNEQFF.